The sequence of this T cell receptor (beta chain) was determined in a study of Ad26.COV2.S vaccination and SARS-CoV-2 variants. Overall study: Donor was one of the participants in the Ad26.COV2.S arm of the COV1001 trial.

About this clone itself: Its antigen is unknown.

The CDR3 totals 14 residues. CDR1 and CDR2 from the germline V gene are SGHRS and YFSETQ. The V end lost 3 bases, the J end lost 7 bases, and 16 bases lay between the germline ends. Indicated treatment: approximately 18 received Ad26.COV2.S at low or high dose, single or two shots; 5 received placebo; per-sample allocation not given. Sampling happened 63 days after the first vaccine or placebo injection. Donor was an adult aged 18-55 years in Boston. The administered vaccine (an Ad26 vector) expressed Wuhan-strain SARS-CoV-2 spike. Measured with immunoSEQ multiplex PCR; TCRdb has only the in-frame clones, and not every one. The sample lists around 400,000 clones, roughly four fifths seen once, with about 7.4% in the top ten. Study-level findings and limits: Vaccine and placebo recipients had similar non-spike TCR breadth.

Here the sequenced sample was peripheral blood, taken in a trial of Ad26.COV2.S vaccine versus placebo. The TCR originated in a person between 18 and 60 years old who received the Ad26.COV2.S COVID-19 vaccine or a placebo. This rearrangement joins TRBV5-1 to TRBJ1-2, with TRBD1 as a possible D gene (6 bases). The CDR3 sequence is CASSSRRGGAGYTF. The CDR3 coding sequence is TGCGCCAGCAGCTCGCGACGGGGGGGCGCTGGCTACACCTTC.